This T cell receptor (beta chain) was recovered during a study of shared clonotypes between healthy human individuals (dated by TCRdb to 2020 to 2021). Regarding the complete study: A couple of women and three men aged 18 to 49 years were included in the cohort. For each donor, CD4 naive and CD4 memory were each run on three plates, CD8 naive on two plates, and CD8 memory on one plate. The study deeply sequenced blood TCR repertoires of about five healthy adults to estimate repertoire size and the extent of clonotype sharing between individuals. Different laboratories and diverse techniques were used to prepare libraries and sequence TCR repertoires, to increase sequencing depth and limit assay-specific biases. Per donor, leukapheresis produced somewhere between about 0.9 and 10 billion PBMCs. Study-level results and caveats: The genetic and exposure-history diversity represented was limited by the small number of donors. Larger estimated clonotype richness was generally found for naive subsets than for memory subsets. Around 5.4% of naive CD4, 3.5% of naive CD8, approximately 2% of memory CD4, and approximately 0.4% of memory CD8 clonotypes were shared across several donors. Rarefaction of sorted-subset datasets indicated incomplete sequencing despite the large sequencing depth. Compared with non-shared clonotypes, clonotypes shared by all four sorted-subset donors had higher generation probabilities. Pairwise subsampling led to the expectation that sequencing depth would affect the degree of clonotype sharing among donors. Sampling was limited to blood, and TCR repertoires in tissue likely differ from TCR repertoires in blood.

Using the deep immunoSEQ assay, TCR CDR3 regions were amplified from genomic DNA by multiplex PCR. Genomic DNA extracted from each cell subset was distributed evenly over all wells of several immunoSEQ 96-well plates, and each plate served as one replicate. Each replicate PCR for sorted subsets received around 200 ng genomic DNA, equal to tens of thousands of T cell genomes. Purified libraries were quantified with a Qubit 3.0 fluorometer, sized on a Bioanalyzer 2100, and re-quantified with the KAPA Library Quantification kit. Every immunoSEQ 96-well plate was sequenced on a separate single-read 150-cycle Illumina NextSeq 550 flow cell. Processing in the source paper ran as follows. Because the immunoSEQ output included only junctional sequences and no quality scores, the filtering could not be the same as the filtering used for full-length reads. To assign V/J genes and CDR3, sequences were annotated using PyIR, a Python wrapper for IgBLAST v1.9, with IMGT germline references. Reads were removed for weak V/J assignments (E-value above 1e-6), missing CDR3, stop codons, out-of-frame junctions, or ambiguous translated residues. V3J clonotypes were defined as sequences sharing the same inferred V gene, J gene, and CDR3 amino acid sequence. Percentage overlap between repertoires was computed as shared unique clonotypes divided by the size of the smaller repertoire. RTK rarefaction, the Chao1 estimator, and Recon v2.1 estimates of unobserved clonotypes were used to assess repertoire richness. OLGA was used to compute generation probabilities for all TCRbeta clonotypes that the gDNA method yielded from a handful of donors. This immuneACCESS table, as held by TCRdb, lists in-frame sequences with V and J called but not all clones. Of the missing ones, under half trace to an unresolved V gene in checked studies; the others have no known cause. V and J calls and clone size are given by that table; D and trimming were obtained from the DNA. The sample includes roughly 2.2 million clones, with 85% to 95% observed a single time. In total, the top ten clones hold 0.39% of the sample.

Trimming removed 5 bases from V and 9 bases from J; the gene matches leave 15 bases unexplained. Via the germline V gene (reference sequence), CDR1 is MNHEY and CDR2 SMNVEV. The CDR3 runs 17 amino acids, cysteine and phenylalanine included. Only CDR3 DNA is held: 51 bases, read in frame from base 1. Donors were healthy HIV-negative adults with no recently reported acute infections or vaccinations. All donors were Caucasian adults living in Nashville, Tennessee, USA. CD4+ T cells were enriched by magnetic negative selection, after which naive cells were positively selected on CD45RA and the negative fraction was taken as the memory subset. After blood collection by leukapheresis, PBMCs were isolated using Ficoll-Histopaque density gradient centrifugation and then cryopreserved in the vapor phase of liquid nitrogen. Purity and quantity of every magnetically sorted T cell population were checked by analytical flow cytometry. From each sorted fraction, genomic DNA was isolated and quantified by UV absorbance on a Nanodrop 2000c.

On this clone: The specificity of this receptor is unknown. No qualities accompany the bases; no much larger clone lies one base away.

This chain joins TRBV27 to TRBJ2-2; TRBD2 agrees with 10 junctional bases. The origin of this receptor is a man between 18 and 29 years old in good health. Some clones in this sample may be carry-over from other donors' samples. The sequencing input was naive CD4+ T cells from PBMCs. The cell subset or site label corresponds to: CD45RA+ positively selected. This receptor carries the CDR3 CASSPKTSGIAIWELFF. The DNA sequence is TGTGCCAGCAGTCCAAAAACTAGCGGGATAGCCATCTGGGAGCTGTTTTTT.